The subject of this entry is one TCR beta chain. The CDR3 length is 15 residues. From germline, CDR1 is SEHNR and CDR2 FQNEAQ (reference sequence). Germline trimming cut 1 base from V and 5 bases from J; bases unmatched to any gene: 6. Sequencing was performed with immunoSEQ multiplex PCR; in TCRdb, only in-frame clones are kept and a portion is missing. Seen here are 190,000 or so clones, roughly 77% observed once, and the top ten hold 10% to 15%. This sample was taken from a study of blood T cell repertoires in COVID-19. Study-level information: The United States, Italy and Spain provided the acute and convalescent COVID-19 samples.

The chain employs TRBV7-9 and TRBJ2-7; 9 bases agree with TRBD1. Input material: peripheral blood. The sequence came from a woman older than 75 with COVID-19, enrolled during active disease. CDR3 bases: TGTGCCAGCAGCTTAGGCGGGACAGGGTACGACGAGCAGTACTTC. Translating it yields CASSLGGTGYDEQYF.